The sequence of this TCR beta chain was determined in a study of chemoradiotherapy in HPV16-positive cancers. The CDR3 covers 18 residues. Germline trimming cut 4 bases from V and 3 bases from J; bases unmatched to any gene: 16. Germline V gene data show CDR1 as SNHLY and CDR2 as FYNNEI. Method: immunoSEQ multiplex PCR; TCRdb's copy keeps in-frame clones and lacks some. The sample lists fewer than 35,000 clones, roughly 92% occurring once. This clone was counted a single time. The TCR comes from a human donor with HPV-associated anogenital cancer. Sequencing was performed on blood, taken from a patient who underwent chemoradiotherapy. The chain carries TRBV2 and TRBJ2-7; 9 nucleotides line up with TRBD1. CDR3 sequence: CASSGGTGPKPRYYEQYF. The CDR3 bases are TGTGCCAGCAGTGGGGGGACAGGGCCCAAACCGCGGTACTACGAGCAGTACTTC.